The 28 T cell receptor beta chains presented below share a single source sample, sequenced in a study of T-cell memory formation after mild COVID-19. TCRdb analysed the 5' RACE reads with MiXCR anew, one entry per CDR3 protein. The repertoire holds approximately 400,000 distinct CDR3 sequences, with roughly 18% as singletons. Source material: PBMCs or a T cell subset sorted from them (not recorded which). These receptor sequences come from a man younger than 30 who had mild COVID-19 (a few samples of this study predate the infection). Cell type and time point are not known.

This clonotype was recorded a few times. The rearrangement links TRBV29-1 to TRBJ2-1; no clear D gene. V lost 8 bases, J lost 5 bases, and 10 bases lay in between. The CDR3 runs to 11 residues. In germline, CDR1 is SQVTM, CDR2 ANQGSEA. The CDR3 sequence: CSPSQNNEQFF. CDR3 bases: TGCAGCCCTTCACAGAACAATGAGCAGTTCTTC.

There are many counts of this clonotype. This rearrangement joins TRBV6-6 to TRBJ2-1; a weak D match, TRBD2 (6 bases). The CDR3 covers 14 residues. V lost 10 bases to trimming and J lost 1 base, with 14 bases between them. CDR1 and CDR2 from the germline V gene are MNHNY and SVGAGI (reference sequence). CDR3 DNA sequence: TGTGCCATCGGGACTTCGAGGTCCTACAATGAGCAGTTCTTC. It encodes CAIGTSRSYNEQFF.

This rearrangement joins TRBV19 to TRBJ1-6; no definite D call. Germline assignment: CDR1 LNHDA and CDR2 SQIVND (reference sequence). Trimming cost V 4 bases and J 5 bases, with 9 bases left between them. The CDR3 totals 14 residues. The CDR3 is CASSTGLNNSPLHF. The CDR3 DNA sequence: TGTGCCAGTAGTACGGGGTTAAATAATTCACCCCTCCACTTT.

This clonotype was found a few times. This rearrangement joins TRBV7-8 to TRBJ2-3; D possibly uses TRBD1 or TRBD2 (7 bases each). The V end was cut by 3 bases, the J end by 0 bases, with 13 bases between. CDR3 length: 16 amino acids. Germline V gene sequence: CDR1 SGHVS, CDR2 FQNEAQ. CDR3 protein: CASSFGGTASTDTQYF. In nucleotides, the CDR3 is TGTGCCAGCAGCTTCGGGGGGACAGCTAGCACAGATACGCAGTATTTT.

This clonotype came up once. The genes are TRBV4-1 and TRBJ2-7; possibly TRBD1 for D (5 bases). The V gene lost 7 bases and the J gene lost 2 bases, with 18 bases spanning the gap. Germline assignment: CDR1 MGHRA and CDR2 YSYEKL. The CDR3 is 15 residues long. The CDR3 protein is CASTLGAGLTYEQYF. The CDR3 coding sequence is TGCGCCAGCACCCTGGGTGCAGGGTTGACCTACGAGCAGTACTTC.

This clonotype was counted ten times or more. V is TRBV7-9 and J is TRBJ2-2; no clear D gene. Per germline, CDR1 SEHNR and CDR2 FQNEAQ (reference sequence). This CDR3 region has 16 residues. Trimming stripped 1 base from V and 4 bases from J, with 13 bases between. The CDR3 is CASSLEDAFLTGELFF. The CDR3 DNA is TGTGCCAGCAGCTTAGAGGATGCATTCCTCACCGGGGAGCTGTTTTTT.

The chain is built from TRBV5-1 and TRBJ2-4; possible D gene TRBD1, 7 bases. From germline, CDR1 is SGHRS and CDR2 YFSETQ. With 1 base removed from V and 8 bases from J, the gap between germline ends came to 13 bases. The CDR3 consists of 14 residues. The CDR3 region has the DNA TGCGCCAGCAGCTTGACAGGGGAGGTTGACATTCAGTACTTC. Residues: CASSLTGEVDIQYF.

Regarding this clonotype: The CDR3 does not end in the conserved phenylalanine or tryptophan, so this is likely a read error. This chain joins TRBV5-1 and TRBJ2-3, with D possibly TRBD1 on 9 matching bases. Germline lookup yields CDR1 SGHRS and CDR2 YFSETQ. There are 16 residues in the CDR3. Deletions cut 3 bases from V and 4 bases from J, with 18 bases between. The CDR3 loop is CASSSGGTGMADTQYL. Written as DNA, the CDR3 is TGCGCCAGCAGCTCGGGGGGGACAGGGATGGCAGATACGCAGTATCTT.

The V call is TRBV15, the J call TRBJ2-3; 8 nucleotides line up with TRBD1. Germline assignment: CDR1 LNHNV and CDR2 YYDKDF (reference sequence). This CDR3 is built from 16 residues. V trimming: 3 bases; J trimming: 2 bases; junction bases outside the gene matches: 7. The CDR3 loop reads CATSSGTTGATDTQYF. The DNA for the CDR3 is TGTGCCACCAGCAGTGGAACGACAGGGGCCACAGATACGCAGTATTTT.

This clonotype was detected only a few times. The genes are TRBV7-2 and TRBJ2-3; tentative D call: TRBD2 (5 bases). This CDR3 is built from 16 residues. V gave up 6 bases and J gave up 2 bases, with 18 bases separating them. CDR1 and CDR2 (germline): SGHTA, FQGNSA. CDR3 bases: TGTGCCAGCAGTGGACTCAAGTTCAGAGACACAGATACGCAGTATTTT. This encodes CASSGLKFRDTDTQYF.

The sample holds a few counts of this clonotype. The CDR3: CAIKFGLNTEAFF. In DNA, the CDR3 is TGTGCCATCAAGTTCGGTCTGAACACTGAAGCTTTCTTT. V usage is TRBV10-3 and J usage is TRBJ1-1, with D unresolved. Per germline, CDR1 ENHRY and CDR2 SYGVKD. Trimming pared 7 bases from V and 0 bases from J, leaving 9 bases between. The CDR3 is 13 residues long.

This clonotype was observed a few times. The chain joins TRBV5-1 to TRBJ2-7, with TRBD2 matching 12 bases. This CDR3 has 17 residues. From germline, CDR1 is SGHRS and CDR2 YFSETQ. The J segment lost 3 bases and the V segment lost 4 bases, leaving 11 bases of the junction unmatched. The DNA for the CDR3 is TGCGCCAGCAGCATAACTAGCGGGGGGCCAAATGGCTACGAGCAGTACTTC. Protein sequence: CASSITSGGPNGYEQYF.

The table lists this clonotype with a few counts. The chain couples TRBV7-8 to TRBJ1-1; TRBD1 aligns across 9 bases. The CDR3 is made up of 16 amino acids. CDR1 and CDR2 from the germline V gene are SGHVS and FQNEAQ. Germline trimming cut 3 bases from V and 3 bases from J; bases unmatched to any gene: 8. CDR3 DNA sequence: TGTGCCAGCAGCTTGCGGGACAGGGCTGGAGACACTGAAGCTTTCTTT. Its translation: CASSLRDRAGDTEAFF. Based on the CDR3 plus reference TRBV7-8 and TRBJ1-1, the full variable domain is GAGVSQSPRYKVAKRGQDVALRCDPISGHVSLFWYQQALGQGPEFLTYFQNEAQLDKSGLPSDRFFAERPEGSVSTLKIQRTQQEDSAVYLCASSLRDRAGDTEAFFGQGTRLTVV.

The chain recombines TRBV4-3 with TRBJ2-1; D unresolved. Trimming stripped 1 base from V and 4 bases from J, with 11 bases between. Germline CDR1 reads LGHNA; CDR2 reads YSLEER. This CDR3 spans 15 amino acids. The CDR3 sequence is CASSQVRAMYNEQFF. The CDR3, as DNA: TGCGCCAGCAGCCAAGTTCGGGCCATGTACAATGAGCAGTTCTTC.

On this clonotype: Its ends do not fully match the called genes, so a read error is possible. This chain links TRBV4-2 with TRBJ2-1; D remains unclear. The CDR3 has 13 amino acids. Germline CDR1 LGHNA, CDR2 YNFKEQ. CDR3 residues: CASASSSYNEKFF. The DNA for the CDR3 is TGTGCCAGCGCCTCCAGCTCCTACAATGAGAAGTTCTTC.

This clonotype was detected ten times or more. The CDR3 coding sequence is TGTGCCAGCAGTCGGGACGGCTCTGGAAACACCATATATTTT. Translation: CASSRDGSGNTIYF. The chain is built from TRBV12-3 or TRBV12-4 and TRBJ1-3; D perhaps matches TRBD1 (5 bases). The CDR3 covers 14 residues. Trimming pared 5 bases from V and 0 bases from J, leaving 8 bases between.

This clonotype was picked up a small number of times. The CDR3 here is CATSRSRQGRHNEQFF. CDR3 nucleotide sequence: TGTGCCACCAGCAGATCTAGACAGGGAAGGCACAATGAGCAGTTCTTC. This sequence joins TRBV15 and TRBJ2-1; 7 nucleotides agree with TRBD1. Germline V CDR1 and CDR2: LNHNV, YYDKDF (reference sequence). With V trimmed by 2 bases and J by 5 bases, 9 bases remained unmatched. The CDR3 sequence is 16 residues long.

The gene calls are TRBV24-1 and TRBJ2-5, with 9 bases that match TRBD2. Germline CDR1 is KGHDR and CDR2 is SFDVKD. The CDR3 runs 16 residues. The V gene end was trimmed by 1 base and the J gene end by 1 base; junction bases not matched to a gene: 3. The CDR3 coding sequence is TGTGCCACCAGTGATTTCCTAGCGGGGACCCAAGAGACCCAGTACTTC. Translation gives CATSDFLAGTQETQYF.

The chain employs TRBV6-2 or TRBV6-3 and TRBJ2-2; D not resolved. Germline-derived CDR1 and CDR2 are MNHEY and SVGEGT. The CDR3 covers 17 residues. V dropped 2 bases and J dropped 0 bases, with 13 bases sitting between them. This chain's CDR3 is CASSYPVSGSNTGELFF. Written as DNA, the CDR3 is TGTGCCAGCAGTTACCCAGTATCTGGGTCGAACACCGGGGAGCTGTTTTTT.

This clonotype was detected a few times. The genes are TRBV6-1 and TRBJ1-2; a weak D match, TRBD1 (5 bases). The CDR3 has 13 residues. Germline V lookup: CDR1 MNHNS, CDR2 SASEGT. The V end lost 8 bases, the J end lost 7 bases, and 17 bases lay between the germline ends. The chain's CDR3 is CASGNPGPFGYTF. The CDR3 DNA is TGTGCCAGCGGAAATCCGGGACCTTTTGGCTACACCTTC.

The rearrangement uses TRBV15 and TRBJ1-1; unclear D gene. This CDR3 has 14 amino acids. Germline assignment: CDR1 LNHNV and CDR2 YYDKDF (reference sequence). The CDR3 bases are TGTGCAACTCGAAAGGACGCCTTGAACACTGAAGCTTTCTTT. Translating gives CATRKDALNTEAFF. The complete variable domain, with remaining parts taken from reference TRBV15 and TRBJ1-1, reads DAMVIQNPRYQVTQFGKPVTLSCSQTLNHNVMYWYQQKSSQAPKLLFHYYDKDFNNEADTPDNFQSRRPNTSFCFLDIRSPGLGDTAMYLCATRKDALNTEAFFGQGTRLTVV.

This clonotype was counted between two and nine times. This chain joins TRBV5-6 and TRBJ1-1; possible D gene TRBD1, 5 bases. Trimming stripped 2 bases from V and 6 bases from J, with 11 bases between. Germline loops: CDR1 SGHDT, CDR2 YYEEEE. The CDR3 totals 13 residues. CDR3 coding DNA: TGTGCCAGCAGCTTAGACAGATTTGCTGAAGCTTTCTTT. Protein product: CASSLDRFAEAFF. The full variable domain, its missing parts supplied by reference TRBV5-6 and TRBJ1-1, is DAGVTQSPTHLIKTRGQQVTLRCSPKSGHDTVSWYQQALGQGPQFIFQYYEEEERQRGNFPDRFSGHQFPNYSSELNVNALLLGDSALYLCASSLDRFAEAFFGQGTRLTVV.

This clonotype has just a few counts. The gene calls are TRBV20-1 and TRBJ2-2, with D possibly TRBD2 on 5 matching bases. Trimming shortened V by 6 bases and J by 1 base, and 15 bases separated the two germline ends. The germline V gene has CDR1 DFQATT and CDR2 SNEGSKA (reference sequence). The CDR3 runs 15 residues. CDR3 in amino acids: CSAPEPGRNTGELFF. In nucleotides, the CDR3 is TGCAGTGCCCCTGAACCGGGGAGGAACACCGGGGAGCTGTTTTTT.

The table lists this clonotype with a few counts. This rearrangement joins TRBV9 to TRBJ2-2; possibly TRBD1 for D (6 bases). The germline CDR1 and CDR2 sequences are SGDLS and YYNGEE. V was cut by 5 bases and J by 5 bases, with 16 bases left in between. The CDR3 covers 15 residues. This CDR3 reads CASSDPLGGTGELFF. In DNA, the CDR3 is TGTGCCAGCAGTGACCCCCTAGGGGGAACCGGGGAGCTGTTTTTT. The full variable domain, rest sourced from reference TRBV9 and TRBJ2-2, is DSGVTQTPKHLITATGQRVTLRCSPRSGDLSVYWYQQSLDQGLQFLIQYYNGEERAKGNILERFSAQQFPDLHSELNLSSLELGDSALYFCASSDPLGGTGELFFGEGSRLTVL.

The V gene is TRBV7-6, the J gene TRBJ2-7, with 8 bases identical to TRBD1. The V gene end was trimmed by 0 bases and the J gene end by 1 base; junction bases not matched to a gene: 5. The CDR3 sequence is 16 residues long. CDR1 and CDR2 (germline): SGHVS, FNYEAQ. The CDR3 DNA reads TGTGCCAGCAGCTTAGCGCGGACAGGGTCTTCCTACGAGCAGTACTTC. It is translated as CASSLARTGSSYEQYF.

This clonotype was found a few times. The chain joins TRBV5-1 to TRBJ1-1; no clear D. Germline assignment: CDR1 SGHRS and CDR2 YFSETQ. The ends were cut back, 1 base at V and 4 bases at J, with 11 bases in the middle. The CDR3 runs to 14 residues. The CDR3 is CASSLTRWSTEAFF. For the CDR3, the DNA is TGCGCCAGCAGCTTGACCCGATGGTCCACTGAAGCTTTCTTT. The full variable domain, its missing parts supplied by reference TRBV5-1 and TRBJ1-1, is KAGVTQTPRYLIKTRGQQVTLSCSPISGHRSVSWYQQTPGQGLQFLFEYFSETQRNKGNFPGRFSGRQFSNSRSEMNVSTLELGDSALYLCASSLTRWSTEAFFGQGTRLTVV.

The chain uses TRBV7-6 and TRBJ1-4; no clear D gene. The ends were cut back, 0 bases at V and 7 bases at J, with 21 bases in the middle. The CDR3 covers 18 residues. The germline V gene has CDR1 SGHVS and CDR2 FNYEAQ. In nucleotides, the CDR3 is TGTGCCAGCAGCTTAGCTAAATCGTACCGGGCTGCGTCTGAAAAACTGTTTTTT. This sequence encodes CASSLAKSYRAASEKLFF.

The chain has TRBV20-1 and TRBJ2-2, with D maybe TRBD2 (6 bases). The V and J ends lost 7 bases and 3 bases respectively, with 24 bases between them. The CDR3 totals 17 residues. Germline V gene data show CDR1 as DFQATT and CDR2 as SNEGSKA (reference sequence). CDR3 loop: CSVVSPGLGLDTGELFF. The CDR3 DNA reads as TGCAGTGTCGTATCTCCGGGACTCGGGTTGGACACCGGGGAGCTGTTTTTT.